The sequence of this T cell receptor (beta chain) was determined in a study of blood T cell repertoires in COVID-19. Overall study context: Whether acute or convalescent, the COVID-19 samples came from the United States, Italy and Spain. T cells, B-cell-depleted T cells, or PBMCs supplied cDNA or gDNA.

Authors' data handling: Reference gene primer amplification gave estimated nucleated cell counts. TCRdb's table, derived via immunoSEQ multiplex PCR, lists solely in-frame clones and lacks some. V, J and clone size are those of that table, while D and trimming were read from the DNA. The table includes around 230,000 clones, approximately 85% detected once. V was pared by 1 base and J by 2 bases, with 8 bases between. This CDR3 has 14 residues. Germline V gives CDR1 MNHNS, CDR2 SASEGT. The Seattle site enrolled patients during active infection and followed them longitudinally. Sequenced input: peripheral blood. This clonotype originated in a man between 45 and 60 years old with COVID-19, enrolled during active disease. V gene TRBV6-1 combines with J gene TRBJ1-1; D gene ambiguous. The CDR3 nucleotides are TGTGCCAGCAGTGAAGGAACAGCCAACACTGAAGCTTTCTTT. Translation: CASSEGTANTEAFF.